A selection of T cell receptor beta chains follows, all from one sample in a study of blood T cell repertoires in COVID-19. Clones were sequenced by immunoSEQ multiplex PCR, and TCRdb holds only the in-frame ones, with some missing. The sample lists about 280,000 clones; 86% were seen once. Sequenced input: peripheral blood. All receptors come from a woman in her 70s with COVID-19, enrolled during active disease. The CDR3 runs from the conserved cysteine through the conserved F or W.

J gene	V gene	CDR3 protein
TRBJ1-2	TRBV6-2/TRBV6-3	CASSYSEGPSGYTF
TRBJ1-6	TRBV7-2	CASSLGGGSSGSPLHF
TRBJ2-3	TRBV15	CATSGGLAGAGSSQYF
TRBJ1-5	TRBV27	CASSLTSTTGANQPQHF
TRBJ2-3	TRBV7-3	CASSLLLAGGSDTQYF
TRBJ1-5	TRBV24-1	CATSESGNQPQHF
TRBJ2-7	TRBV7-2	CASSTGLAGGYEQYF
TRBJ2-1	TRBV7-9	CASSLAAGVYNEQFF
TRBJ2-7	TRBV18	CASSPIKTGNFYEQYF
TRBJ2-1	TRBV3-1/TRBV3-2	CASSYYNEQFF